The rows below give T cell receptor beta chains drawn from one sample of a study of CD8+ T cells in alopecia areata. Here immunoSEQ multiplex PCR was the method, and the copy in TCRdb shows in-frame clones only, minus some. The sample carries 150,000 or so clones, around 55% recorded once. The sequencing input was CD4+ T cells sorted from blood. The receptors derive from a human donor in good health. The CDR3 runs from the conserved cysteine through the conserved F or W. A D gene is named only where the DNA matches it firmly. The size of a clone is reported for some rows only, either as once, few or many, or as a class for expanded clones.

CDR3 protein: CAWSLASGSTDTQYF; CDR3 DNA: TGTGCCTGGAGTTTAGCTAGCGGGAGTACAGATACGCAGTATTTT; D gene: TRBD2; V gene: TRBV30; CDR3 length: 15; J gene: TRBJ2-3; clone size: NA
CDR3 protein: CASSDSGDTGELFF; CDR3 DNA: TGTGCCAGCAGTGACTCGGGGGACACCGGGGAGCTGTTTTTT; D gene: NA; V gene: TRBV6-4; CDR3 length: 14; J gene: TRBJ2-2; clone size: few
CDR3 protein: CSVDIALQETQYF; CDR3 DNA: TGCAGCGTTGACATAGCCCTGCAAGAGACCCAGTACTTC; D gene: NA; V gene: TRBV29-1; CDR3 length: 13; J gene: TRBJ2-5; clone size: NA
CDR3 protein: CSVAPANEQFF; CDR3 DNA: TGCAGCGTTGCCCCTGCCAATGAGCAGTTCTTC; D gene: NA; V gene: TRBV29-1; CDR3 length: 11; J gene: TRBJ2-1; clone size: NA
CDR3 protein: CAWSKRVEHYGYTF; CDR3 DNA: TGTGCCTGGAGCAAAAGAGTGGAACACTATGGCTACACCTTC; D gene: NA; V gene: TRBV30; CDR3 length: 14; J gene: TRBJ1-2; clone size: NA
CDR3 protein: CSAREVVNTGELFF; CDR3 DNA: TGCAGCGCCCGCGAGGTCGTTAACACCGGGGAGCTGTTTTTT; D gene: NA; V gene: TRBV29-1; CDR3 length: 14; J gene: TRBJ2-2; clone size: few
CDR3 protein: CASSVEDNSYEQYF; CDR3 DNA: TGTGCCAGCAGCGTAGAGGATAACTCCTACGAGCAGTACTTC; D gene: NA; V gene: TRBV9; CDR3 length: 14; J gene: TRBJ2-7; clone size: NA
CDR3 protein: CASSYGTSVQETQYF; CDR3 DNA: TGTGCCAGCAGTTACGGAACTAGCGTACAAGAGACCCAGTACTTC; D gene: TRBD2; V gene: TRBV6-5; CDR3 length: 15; J gene: TRBJ2-5; clone size: few
CDR3 protein: CATSGGPRGQETQYF; CDR3 DNA: TGTGCCACGTCCGGGGGGCCGCGGGGTCAAGAGACCCAGTACTTC; D gene: NA; V gene: TRBV10-3; CDR3 length: 15; J gene: TRBJ2-5; clone size: NA
CDR3 protein: CASRGKDYEQYF; CDR3 DNA: TGTGCCAGTCGGGGGAAGGACTACGAGCAGTACTTC; D gene: NA; V gene: TRBV19; CDR3 length: 12; J gene: TRBJ2-7; clone size: NA
CDR3 protein: CARGGYGYTF; CDR3 DNA: TGCGCCCGTGGCGGTTATGGCTACACCTTC; D gene: NA; V gene: TRBV20-1; CDR3 length: 10; J gene: TRBJ1-2; clone size: NA
CDR3 protein: CSVEAGRGYGYTF; CDR3 DNA: TGCAGCGTTGAAGCGGGAAGGGGCTATGGCTACACCTTC; D gene: NA; V gene: TRBV29-1; CDR3 length: 13; J gene: TRBJ1-2; clone size: NA
CDR3 protein: CASSQLDIVSYNEQFF; CDR3 DNA: TGCGCCAGCAGCCAACTGGACATCGTCTCCTACAATGAGCAGTTCTTC; D gene: NA; V gene: TRBV4-1; CDR3 length: 16; J gene: TRBJ2-1; clone size: NA
CDR3 protein: CSVGVGTSSNEQFF; CDR3 DNA: TGCAGCGTTGGGGTGGGGACTAGCAGCAATGAGCAGTTCTTC; D gene: TRBD2; V gene: TRBV29-1; CDR3 length: 14; J gene: TRBJ2-1; clone size: NA
CDR3 protein: CASSPNGAAGGETQYF; CDR3 DNA: TGTGCCAGCAGCCCCAACGGAGCGGCGGGGGGAGAGACCCAGTACTTC; D gene: TRBD2; V gene: TRBV4-2; CDR3 length: 16; J gene: TRBJ2-5; clone size: NA
CDR3 protein: CASSPDRQREQYF; CDR3 DNA: TGTGCCAGCAGTCCGGACAGGCAACGCGAGCAGTACTTC; D gene: TRBD1; V gene: TRBV2; CDR3 length: 13; J gene: TRBJ2-7; clone size: NA
CDR3 protein: CASRSSSGKYEQYF; CDR3 DNA: TGTGCCAGCAGGTCTAGTAGCGGGAAATACGAGCAGTACTTC; D gene: TRBD2; V gene: TRBV6-5; CDR3 length: 14; J gene: TRBJ2-7; clone size: NA
CDR3 protein: CASSTSRGTSEQYF; CDR3 DNA: TGTGCCAGCTCAACCAGTAGGGGAACCTCCGAGCAGTACTTC; D gene: NA; V gene: TRBV18; CDR3 length: 14; J gene: TRBJ2-7; clone size: NA
CDR3 protein: CASTSGQGWITGELFF; CDR3 DNA: TGTGCCAGCACCTCCGGACAGGGATGGATCACCGGGGAGCTGTTTTTT; D gene: TRBD1; V gene: TRBV7-9; CDR3 length: 16; J gene: TRBJ2-2; clone size: NA
CDR3 protein: CASSQDEGGTQYF; CDR3 DNA: TGTGCCAGCAGCCAAGATGAGGGGGGGACCCAGTACTTC; D gene: NA; V gene: TRBV14; CDR3 length: 13; J gene: TRBJ2-5; clone size: few
CDR3 protein: CAWGAGMQDTIYF; CDR3 DNA: TGTGCCTGGGGGGCAGGGATGCAGGACACCATATATTTT; D gene: NA; V gene: TRBV30; CDR3 length: 13; J gene: TRBJ1-3; clone size: NA
CDR3 protein: CASSPKTYEQYF; CDR3 DNA: TGTGCCAGCTCACCTAAAACTTACGAGCAGTACTTC; D gene: NA; V gene: TRBV18; CDR3 length: 12; J gene: TRBJ2-7; clone size: NA
CDR3 protein: CSVGGSTDTQYF; CDR3 DNA: TGCAGCGTTGGGGGTAGCACAGATACGCAGTATTTT; D gene: NA; V gene: TRBV29-1; CDR3 length: 12; J gene: TRBJ2-3; clone size: NA
CDR3 protein: CATSSRGLREQFF; CDR3 DNA: TGTGCCACCAGCTCACGAGGCCTTCGTGAGCAGTTCTTC; D gene: NA; V gene: TRBV15; CDR3 length: 13; J gene: TRBJ2-1; clone size: NA
CDR3 protein: CASVLAGGPYEQYF; CDR3 DNA: TGTGCCAGCGTTCTAGCGGGAGGGCCCTACGAGCAGTACTTC; D gene: TRBD2; V gene: TRBV7-9; CDR3 length: 14; J gene: TRBJ2-7; clone size: NA
CDR3 protein: CASGQSTEAFF; CDR3 DNA: TGTGCCAGCGGACAGAGCACTGAAGCTTTCTTT; D gene: NA; V gene: TRBV2; CDR3 length: 11; J gene: TRBJ1-1; clone size: NA
CDR3 protein: CASSPPGNYGYTF; CDR3 DNA: TGTGCCAGCAGCCCACCGGGGAACTATGGCTACACCTTC; D gene: NA; V gene: TRBV7-9; CDR3 length: 13; J gene: TRBJ1-2; clone size: NA
CDR3 protein: CATSRDGGAGDTQYF; CDR3 DNA: TGTGCCACCAGCAGAGATGGGGGGGCGGGAGATACGCAGTATTTT; D gene: NA; V gene: TRBV15; CDR3 length: 15; J gene: TRBJ2-3; clone size: NA
CDR3 protein: CASRPRRNEQYF; CDR3 DNA: TGTGCCAGCAGGCCACGTAGGAACGAGCAGTACTTC; D gene: NA; V gene: TRBV28; CDR3 length: 12; J gene: TRBJ2-7; clone size: NA
CDR3 protein: CASSPIRTSGREFRNEQFF; CDR3 DNA: TGTGCCAGCAGCCCAATCCGGACTAGCGGGAGAGAGTTCCGCAATGAGCAGTTCTTC; D gene: TRBD2; V gene: TRBV11-2; CDR3 length: 19; J gene: TRBJ2-1; clone size: few
CDR3 protein: CASSLIMRRQSSDEQFF; CDR3 DNA: TGCGCCAGCAGCTTGATAATGCGGCGGCAATCTAGCGATGAGCAGTTCTTC; D gene: NA; V gene: TRBV5-1; CDR3 length: 17; J gene: TRBJ2-1; clone size: few
CDR3 protein: CSVEQGTGETQYF; CDR3 DNA: TGCAGCGTGGAACAGGGTACGGGAGAGACCCAGTACTTC; D gene: NA; V gene: TRBV29-1; CDR3 length: 13; J gene: TRBJ2-5; clone size: few
CDR3 protein: CASSFQDTQYF; CDR3 DNA: TGTGCCAGCAGCTTTCAAGATACGCAGTATTTT; D gene: NA; V gene: TRBV11-1; CDR3 length: 11; J gene: TRBJ2-3; clone size: NA
CDR3 protein: CAWSVHSLNEKLFF; CDR3 DNA: TGTGCCTGGAGTGTACACAGCCTTAATGAAAAACTGTTTTTT; D gene: NA; V gene: TRBV30; CDR3 length: 14; J gene: TRBJ1-4; clone size: NA
CDR3 protein: CSVARGLAGTSYEQYF; CDR3 DNA: TGCAGCGTGGCCAGAGGACTAGCGGGGACTTCCTACGAGCAGTACTTC; D gene: TRBD2; V gene: TRBV29-1; CDR3 length: 16; J gene: TRBJ2-7; clone size: NA
CDR3 protein: CASSRLAEFNEQFF; CDR3 DNA: TGCGCCAGCAGCAGACTAGCGGAGTTCAATGAGCAGTTCTTC; D gene: TRBD2; V gene: TRBV5-1; CDR3 length: 14; J gene: TRBJ2-1; clone size: few
CDR3 protein: CASSSGTSGRFDEQYF; CDR3 DNA: TGTGCCAGCAGCTCCGGGACTAGCGGGAGGTTCGACGAGCAGTACTTC; D gene: TRBD2; V gene: TRBV11-2; CDR3 length: 16; J gene: TRBJ2-7; clone size: NA
CDR3 protein: CASSPTWRVDEQFF; CDR3 DNA: TGTGCCAGCAGCCCGACGTGGAGGGTGGATGAGCAGTTCTTC; D gene: NA; V gene: TRBV14; CDR3 length: 14; J gene: TRBJ2-1; clone size: few
CDR3 protein: CASSWTGKFDTIYF; CDR3 DNA: TGTGCCAGCAGCTGGACAGGGAAGTTTGACACCATATATTTT; D gene: TRBD1; V gene: TRBV11-2; CDR3 length: 14; J gene: TRBJ1-3; clone size: NA
CDR3 protein: CASSYHNGEQYF; CDR3 DNA: TGTGCCAGCAGTTACCACAACGGAGAGCAGTACTTC; D gene: NA; V gene: TRBV6-5; CDR3 length: 12; J gene: TRBJ2-7; clone size: NA
CDR3 protein: CSEIAGLTDTQYF; CDR3 DNA: TGCAGCGAGATAGCGGGCCTCACAGATACGCAGTATTTT; D gene: TRBD2; V gene: TRBV29-1; CDR3 length: 13; J gene: TRBJ2-3; clone size: NA
CDR3 protein: CASSQLAARLYF; CDR3 DNA: TGCGCCAGCAGCCAGCTAGCGGCCCGATTGTATTTT; D gene: TRBD2; V gene: TRBV4-1; CDR3 length: 12; J gene: TRBJ2-3; clone size: NA
CDR3 protein: CASRTQGGERQPQHF; CDR3 DNA: TGTGCCAGCAGAACCCAGGGAGGCGAAAGACAGCCCCAGCATTTT; D gene: NA; V gene: TRBV6-5; CDR3 length: 15; J gene: TRBJ1-5; clone size: NA
CDR3 protein: CASVDSYNEQFF; CDR3 DNA: TGTGCCAGCGTTGACTCCTACAATGAGCAGTTCTTC; D gene: NA; V gene: TRBV28; CDR3 length: 12; J gene: TRBJ2-1; clone size: NA
CDR3 protein: CASSLYREETQYF; CDR3 DNA: TGTGCCAGCAGTTTATACAGAGAAGAGACCCAGTACTTC; D gene: NA; V gene: TRBV28; CDR3 length: 13; J gene: TRBJ2-5; clone size: NA
CDR3 protein: CASSLSSTGELFF; CDR3 DNA: TGCGCCAGCAGTCTTAGTAGCACCGGGGAGCTGTTTTTT; D gene: NA; V gene: TRBV5-1; CDR3 length: 13; J gene: TRBJ2-2; clone size: NA
CDR3 protein: CASRSSGRETQYF; CDR3 DNA: TGTGCCAGCCGCTCCAGCGGGAGGGAGACCCAGTACTTC; D gene: TRBD2; V gene: TRBV27; CDR3 length: 13; J gene: TRBJ2-5; clone size: NA
CDR3 protein: CASSLQGAYGYTF; CDR3 DNA: TGTGCCAGCAGCTTACAGGGGGCGTATGGCTACACCTTC; D gene: TRBD1; V gene: TRBV5-6; CDR3 length: 13; J gene: TRBJ1-2; clone size: NA
CDR3 protein: CASGSVQPQHF; CDR3 DNA: TGTGCCAGCGGGTCCGTTCAGCCCCAGCATTTT; D gene: NA; V gene: TRBV6-6; CDR3 length: 11; J gene: TRBJ1-5; clone size: NA
CDR3 protein: CASSDSTSGRHEQYF; CDR3 DNA: TGTGCCAGCAGTGATTCGACTAGCGGGAGGCACGAGCAGTACTTC; D gene: TRBD2; V gene: TRBV7-9; CDR3 length: 15; J gene: TRBJ2-7; clone size: NA
CDR3 protein: CASSYPGVGYEQYF; CDR3 DNA: TGTGCCAGCAGTTACCCCGGGGTCGGCTACGAGCAGTACTTC; D gene: NA; V gene: TRBV6-6; CDR3 length: 14; J gene: TRBJ2-7; clone size: NA
CDR3 protein: CASSVVSSLEPYEQYF; CDR3 DNA: TGTGCCAGCAGCGTAGTGTCATCCCTAGAGCCCTACGAGCAGTACTTC; D gene: NA; V gene: TRBV9; CDR3 length: 16; J gene: TRBJ2-7; clone size: NA
CDR3 protein: CATVAQGTYEQYF; CDR3 DNA: TGTGCCACCGTAGCGCAGGGGACCTACGAGCAGTACTTC; D gene: NA; V gene: TRBV7-9; CDR3 length: 13; J gene: TRBJ2-7; clone size: NA